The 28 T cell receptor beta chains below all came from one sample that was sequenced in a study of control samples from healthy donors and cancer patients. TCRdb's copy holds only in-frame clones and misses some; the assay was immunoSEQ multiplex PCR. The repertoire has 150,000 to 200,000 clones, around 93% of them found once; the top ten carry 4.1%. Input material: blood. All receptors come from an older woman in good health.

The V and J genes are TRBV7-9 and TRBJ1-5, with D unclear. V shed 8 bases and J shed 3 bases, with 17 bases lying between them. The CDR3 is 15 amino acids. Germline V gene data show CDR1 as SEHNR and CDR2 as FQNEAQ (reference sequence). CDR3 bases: TGTGCCAGCCCCAAGGAGCCCGGGAACAATCAGCCCCAGCATTTT. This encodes CASPKEPGNNQPQHF.

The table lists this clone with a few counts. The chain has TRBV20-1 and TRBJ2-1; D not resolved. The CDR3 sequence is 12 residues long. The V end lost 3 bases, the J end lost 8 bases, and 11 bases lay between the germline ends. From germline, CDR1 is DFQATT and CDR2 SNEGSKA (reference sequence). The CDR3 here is CSASEVDDEQFF. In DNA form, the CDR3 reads TGCAGTGCTAGTGAGGTTGACGATGAGCAGTTCTTC.

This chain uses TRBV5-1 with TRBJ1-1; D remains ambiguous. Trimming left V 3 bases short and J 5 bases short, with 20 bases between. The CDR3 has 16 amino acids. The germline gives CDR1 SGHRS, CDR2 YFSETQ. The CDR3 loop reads CASSSPPPIPGTEAFF. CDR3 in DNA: TGCGCCAGCAGCTCCCCCCCACCGATACCCGGGACTGAAGCTTTCTTT.

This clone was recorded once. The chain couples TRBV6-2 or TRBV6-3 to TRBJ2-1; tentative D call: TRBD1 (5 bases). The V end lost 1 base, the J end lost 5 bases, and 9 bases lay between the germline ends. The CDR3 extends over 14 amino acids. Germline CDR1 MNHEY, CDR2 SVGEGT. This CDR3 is CASSYYQGDNEQFF. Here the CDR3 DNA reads TGTGCCAGCAGTTACTATCAGGGTGACAATGAGCAGTTCTTC.

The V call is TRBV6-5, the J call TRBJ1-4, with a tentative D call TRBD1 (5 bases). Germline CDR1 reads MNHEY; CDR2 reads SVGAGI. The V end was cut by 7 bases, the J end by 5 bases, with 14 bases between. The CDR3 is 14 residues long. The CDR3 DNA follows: TGTGCCAGCACCTACTCGTGGGGGAATGAAAAACTGTTTTTT. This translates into CASTYSWGNEKLFF.

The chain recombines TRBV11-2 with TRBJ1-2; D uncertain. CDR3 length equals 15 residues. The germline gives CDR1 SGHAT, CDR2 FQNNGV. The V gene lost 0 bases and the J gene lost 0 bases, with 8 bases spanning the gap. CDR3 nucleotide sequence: TGTGCCAGCAGCTTAGACAGGAAGCCTAACTATGGCTACACCTTC. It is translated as CASSLDRKPNYGYTF.

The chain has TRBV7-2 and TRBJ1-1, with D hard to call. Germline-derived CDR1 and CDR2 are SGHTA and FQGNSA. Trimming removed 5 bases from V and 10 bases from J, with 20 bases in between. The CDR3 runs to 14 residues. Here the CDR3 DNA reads TGTGCCAGCAGCCCCCATCCAGCTGGTAACATAGCTTTCTTT. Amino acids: CASSPHPAGNIAFF.

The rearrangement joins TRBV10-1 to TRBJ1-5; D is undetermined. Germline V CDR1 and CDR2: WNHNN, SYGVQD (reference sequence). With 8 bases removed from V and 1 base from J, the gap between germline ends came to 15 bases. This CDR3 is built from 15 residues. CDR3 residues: CASQRCILSNQPQHF. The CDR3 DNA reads TGCGCCAGCCAAAGGTGCATACTGAGCAATCAGCCCCAGCATTTT.

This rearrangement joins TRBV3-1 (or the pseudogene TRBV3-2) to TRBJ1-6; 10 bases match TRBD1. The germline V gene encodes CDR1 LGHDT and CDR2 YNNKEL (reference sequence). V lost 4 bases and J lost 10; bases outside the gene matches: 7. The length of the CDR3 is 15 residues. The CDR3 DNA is TGTGCCAGCAGCCTCTTGACAGGGGGCGGGTCACCCCTCCACTTT. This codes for CASSLLTGGGSPLHF.

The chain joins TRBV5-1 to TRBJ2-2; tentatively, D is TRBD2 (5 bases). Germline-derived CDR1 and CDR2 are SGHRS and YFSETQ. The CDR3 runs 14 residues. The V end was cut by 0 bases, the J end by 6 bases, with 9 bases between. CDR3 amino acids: CASSLERVSGELFF. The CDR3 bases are TGCGCCAGCAGCTTGGAGAGGGTCTCCGGGGAGCTGTTTTTT.

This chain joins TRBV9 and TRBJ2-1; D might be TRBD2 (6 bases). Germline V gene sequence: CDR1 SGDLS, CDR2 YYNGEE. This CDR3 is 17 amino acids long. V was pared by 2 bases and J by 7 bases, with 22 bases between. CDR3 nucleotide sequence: TGTGCCAGCAGCGTGGACGGAACACTGACTAGTTGGAATGAGCAGTTCTTC. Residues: CASSVDGTLTSWNEQFF. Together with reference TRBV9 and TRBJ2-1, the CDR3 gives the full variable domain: DSGVTQTPKHLITATGQRVTLRCSPRSGDLSVYWYQQSLDQGLQFLIQYYNGEERAKGNILERFSAQQFPDLHSELNLSSLELGDSALYFCASSVDGTLTSWNEQFFGPGTRLTVL.

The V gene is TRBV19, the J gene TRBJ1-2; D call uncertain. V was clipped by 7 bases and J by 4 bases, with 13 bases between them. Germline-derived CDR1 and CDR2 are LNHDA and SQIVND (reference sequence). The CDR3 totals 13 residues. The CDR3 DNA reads TGTGCCAGTATACGACTCGGCAGCTATGGCTACACCTTC. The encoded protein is CASIRLGSYGYTF.

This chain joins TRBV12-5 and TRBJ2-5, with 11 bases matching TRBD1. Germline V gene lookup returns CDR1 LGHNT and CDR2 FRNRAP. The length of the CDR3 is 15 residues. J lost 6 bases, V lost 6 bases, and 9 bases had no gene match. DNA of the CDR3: TGTGCTAGTGGATACGGGACAGGGGGAAGAAAGACCCAGTACTTC. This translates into CASGYGTGGRKTQYF.

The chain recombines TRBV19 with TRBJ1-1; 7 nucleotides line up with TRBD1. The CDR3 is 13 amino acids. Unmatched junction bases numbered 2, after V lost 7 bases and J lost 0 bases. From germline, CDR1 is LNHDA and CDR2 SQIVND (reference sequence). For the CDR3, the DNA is TGTGCCAGTAAGGGACAGTTGAACACTGAAGCTTTCTTT. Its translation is CASKGQLNTEAFF.

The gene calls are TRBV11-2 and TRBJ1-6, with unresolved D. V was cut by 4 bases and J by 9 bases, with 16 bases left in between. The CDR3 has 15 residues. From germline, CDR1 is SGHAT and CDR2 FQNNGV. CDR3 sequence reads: CASSSLGRGASPLHF. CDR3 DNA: TGTGCCAGCAGCTCGCTCGGCAGAGGAGCTTCACCCCTCCACTTT.

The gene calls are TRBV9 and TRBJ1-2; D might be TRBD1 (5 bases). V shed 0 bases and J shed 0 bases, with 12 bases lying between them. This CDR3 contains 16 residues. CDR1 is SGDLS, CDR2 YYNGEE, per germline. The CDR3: CASSVATGLTNYGYTF. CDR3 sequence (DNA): TGTGCCAGCAGCGTAGCAACAGGTCTAACTAACTATGGCTACACCTTC.

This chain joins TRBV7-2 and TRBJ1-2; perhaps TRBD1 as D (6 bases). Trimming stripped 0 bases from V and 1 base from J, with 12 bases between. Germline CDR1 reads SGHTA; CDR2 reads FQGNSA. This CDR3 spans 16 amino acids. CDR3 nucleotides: TGTGCCAGCAGCTTAGCGTTTAGGGGGAATAACTATGGCTACACCTTC. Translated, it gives CASSLAFRGNNYGYTF.

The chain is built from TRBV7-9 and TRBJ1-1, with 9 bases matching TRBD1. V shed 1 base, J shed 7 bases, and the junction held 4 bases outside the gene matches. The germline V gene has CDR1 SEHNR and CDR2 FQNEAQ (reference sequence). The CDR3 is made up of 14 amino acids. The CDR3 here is CASSLGRDRVEAFF. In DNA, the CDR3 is TGTGCCAGCAGCTTAGGCCGGGACAGGGTTGAAGCTTTCTTT.

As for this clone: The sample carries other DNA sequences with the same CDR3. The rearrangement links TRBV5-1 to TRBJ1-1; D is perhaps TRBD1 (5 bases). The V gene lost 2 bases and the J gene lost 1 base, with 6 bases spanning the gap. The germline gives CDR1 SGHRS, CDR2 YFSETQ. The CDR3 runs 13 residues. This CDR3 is CASSLRGNTEAFF. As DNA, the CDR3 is TGCGCCAGCAGCTTAAGGGGGAACACTGAAGCTTTCTTT.

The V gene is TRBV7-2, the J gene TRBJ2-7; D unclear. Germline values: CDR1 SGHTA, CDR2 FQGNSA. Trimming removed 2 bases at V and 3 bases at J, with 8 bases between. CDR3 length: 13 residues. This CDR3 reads CASSLYLNYEQYF. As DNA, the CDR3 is TGTGCCAGCAGCTTATATCTGAACTACGAGCAGTACTTC.

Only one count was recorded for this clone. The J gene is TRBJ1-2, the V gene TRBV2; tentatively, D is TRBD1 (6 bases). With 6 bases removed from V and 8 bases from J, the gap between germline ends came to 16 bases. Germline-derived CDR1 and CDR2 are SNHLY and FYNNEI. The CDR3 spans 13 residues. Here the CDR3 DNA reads TGTGCCAGCAGGACCTCCCAGGGGTCCGGCTACACCTTC. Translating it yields CASRTSQGSGYTF.

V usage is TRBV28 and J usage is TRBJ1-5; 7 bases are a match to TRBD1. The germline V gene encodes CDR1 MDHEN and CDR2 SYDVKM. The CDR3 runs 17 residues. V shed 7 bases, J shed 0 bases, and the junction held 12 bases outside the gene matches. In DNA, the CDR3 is TGTGCCAGCATCCCAGGACAGGTTCTATATAGCAATCAGCCCCAGCATTTT. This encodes CASIPGQVLYSNQPQHF.

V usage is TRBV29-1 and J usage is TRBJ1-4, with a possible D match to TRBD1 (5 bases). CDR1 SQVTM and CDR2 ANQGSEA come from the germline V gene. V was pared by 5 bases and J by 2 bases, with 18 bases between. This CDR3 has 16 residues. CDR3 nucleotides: TGCAGCGTTTTTTTCCCCCGGCGGGGGACTAATGAAAAACTGTTTTTT. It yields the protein CSVFFPRRGTNEKLFF. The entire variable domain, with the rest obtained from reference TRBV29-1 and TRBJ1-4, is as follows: SAVISQKPSRDICQRGTSLTIQCQVDSQVTMMFWYRQQPGQSLTLIATANQGSEATYESGFVIDKFPISRPNLTFSTLTVSNMSPEDSSIYLCSVFFPRRGTNEKLFFGSGTQLSVL.

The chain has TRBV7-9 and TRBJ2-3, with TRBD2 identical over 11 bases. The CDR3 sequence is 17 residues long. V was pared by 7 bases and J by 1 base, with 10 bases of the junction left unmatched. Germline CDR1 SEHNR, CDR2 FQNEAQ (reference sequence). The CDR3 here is CASTSPVAGGGTDTQYF. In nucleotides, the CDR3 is TGTGCCAGCACCTCACCCGTAGCGGGGGGGGGCACAGATACGCAGTATTTT.

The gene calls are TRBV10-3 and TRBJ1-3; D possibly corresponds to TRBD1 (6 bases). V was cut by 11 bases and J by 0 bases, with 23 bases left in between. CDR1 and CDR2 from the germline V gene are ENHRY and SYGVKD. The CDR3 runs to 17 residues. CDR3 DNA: TGTGCCTCAAAACCGACAGGTCTGGGGGCCTCTGGAAACACCATATATTTT. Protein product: CASKPTGLGASGNTIYF.

The DNA of the CDR3 is TGTGCCAGCAACCCAGGGGGCACTGAAGCTTTCTTT. This sequence encodes CASNPGGTEAFF. The V gene is TRBV11-2, the J gene TRBJ1-1; 7 bases map to TRBD1. Germline values: CDR1 SGHAT, CDR2 FQNNGV. The CDR3 extends over 12 amino acids. The ends lost 7 bases at V and 4 bases at J; junction bases unmatched: 3.

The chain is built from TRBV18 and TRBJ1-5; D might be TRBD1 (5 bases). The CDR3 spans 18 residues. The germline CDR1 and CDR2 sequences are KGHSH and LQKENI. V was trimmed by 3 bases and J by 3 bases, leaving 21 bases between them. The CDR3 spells CASSPARRDRISNQPQHF. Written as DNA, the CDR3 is TGTGCCAGCTCACCCGCGAGAAGAGACAGAATCTCCAATCAGCCCCAGCATTTT.

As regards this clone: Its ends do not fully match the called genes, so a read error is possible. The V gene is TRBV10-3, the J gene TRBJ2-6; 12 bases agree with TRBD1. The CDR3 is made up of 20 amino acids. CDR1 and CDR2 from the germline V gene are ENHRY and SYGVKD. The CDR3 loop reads CTIMSAGTGGHPSGANVLTF. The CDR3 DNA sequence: TGTACCATCATGAGTGCAGGGACAGGGGGCCATCCCTCTGGGGCCAACGTCCTGACTTTC.